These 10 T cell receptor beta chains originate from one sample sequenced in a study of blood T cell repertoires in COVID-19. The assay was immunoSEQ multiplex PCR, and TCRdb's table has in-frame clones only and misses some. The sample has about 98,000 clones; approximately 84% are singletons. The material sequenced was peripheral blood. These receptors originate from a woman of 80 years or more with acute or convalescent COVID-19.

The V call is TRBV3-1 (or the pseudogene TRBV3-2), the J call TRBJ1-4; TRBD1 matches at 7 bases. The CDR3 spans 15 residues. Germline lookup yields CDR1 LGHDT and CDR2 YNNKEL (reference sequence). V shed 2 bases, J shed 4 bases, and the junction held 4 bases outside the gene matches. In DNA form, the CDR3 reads TGTGCCAGCAGCCAAATACAGGGGTTTAATGAAAAACTGTTTTTT. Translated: CASSQIQGFNEKLFF.

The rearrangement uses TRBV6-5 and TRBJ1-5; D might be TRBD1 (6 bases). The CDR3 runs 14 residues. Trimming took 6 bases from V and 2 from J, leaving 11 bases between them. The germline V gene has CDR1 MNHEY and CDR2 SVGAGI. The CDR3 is CASRRAGGNQPQHF. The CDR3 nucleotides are TGTGCCAGCAGACGGGCAGGGGGCAATCAGCCCCAGCATTTT.

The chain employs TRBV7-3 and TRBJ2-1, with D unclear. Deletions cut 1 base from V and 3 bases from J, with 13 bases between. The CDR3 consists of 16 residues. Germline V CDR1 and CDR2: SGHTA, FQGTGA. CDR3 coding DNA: TGTGCCAGCAGCTTAAGCGGCGGTCATGTCTACAATGAGCAGTTCTTC. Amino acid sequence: CASSLSGGHVYNEQFF.

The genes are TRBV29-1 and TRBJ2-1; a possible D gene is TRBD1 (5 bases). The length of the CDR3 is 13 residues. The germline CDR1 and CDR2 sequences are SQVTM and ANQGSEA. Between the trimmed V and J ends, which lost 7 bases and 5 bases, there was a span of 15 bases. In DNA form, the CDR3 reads TGCAGCGCACGCCACTCAGGGAACAATGAGCAGTTCTTC. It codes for CSARHSGNNEQFF.

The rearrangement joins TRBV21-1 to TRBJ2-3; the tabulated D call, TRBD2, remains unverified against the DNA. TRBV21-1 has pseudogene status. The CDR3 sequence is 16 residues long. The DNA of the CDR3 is TGTGCCAGCAGCAAAGGAACACAACTAGCCACAGATACGCAGTATTTT. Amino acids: CASSKGTQLATDTQYF.

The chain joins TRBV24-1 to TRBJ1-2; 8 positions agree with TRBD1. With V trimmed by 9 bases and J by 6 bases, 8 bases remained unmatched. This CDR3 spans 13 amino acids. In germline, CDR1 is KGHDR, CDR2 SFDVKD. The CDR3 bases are TGTGCCACCGCCAGGGGACAGGATAATGGCTACACCTTC. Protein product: CATARGQDNGYTF.

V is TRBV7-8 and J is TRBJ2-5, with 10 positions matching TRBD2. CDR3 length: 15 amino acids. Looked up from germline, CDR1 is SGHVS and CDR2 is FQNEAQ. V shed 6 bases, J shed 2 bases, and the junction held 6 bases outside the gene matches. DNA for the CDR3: TGTGCCAGCAGGTCTAGCGGGGGTCGACAAGAGACCCAGTACTTC. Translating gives CASRSSGGRQETQYF.

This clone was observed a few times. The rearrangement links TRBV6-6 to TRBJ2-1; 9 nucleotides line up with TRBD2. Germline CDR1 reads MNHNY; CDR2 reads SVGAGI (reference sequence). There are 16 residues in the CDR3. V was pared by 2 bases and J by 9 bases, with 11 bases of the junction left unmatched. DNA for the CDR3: TGTGCCAGCAGTTACGTACCATTAGGGACTAGCACTGAGCAGTTCTTC. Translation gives CASSYVPLGTSTEQFF.

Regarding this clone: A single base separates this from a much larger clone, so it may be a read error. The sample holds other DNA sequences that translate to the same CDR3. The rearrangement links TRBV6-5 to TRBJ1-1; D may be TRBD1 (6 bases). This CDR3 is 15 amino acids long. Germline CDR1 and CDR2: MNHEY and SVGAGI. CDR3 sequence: CASTVDSLMNTEAFF. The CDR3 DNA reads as TGTGCCAGCACAGTGGACAGTCTCATGAACACCGAAGCTTTCTTT.

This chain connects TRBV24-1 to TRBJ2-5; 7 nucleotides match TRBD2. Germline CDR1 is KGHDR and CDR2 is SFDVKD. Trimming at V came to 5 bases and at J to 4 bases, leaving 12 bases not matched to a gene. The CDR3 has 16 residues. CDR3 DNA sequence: TGTGCCACCAGTGGTCCAGCGGGGTACGGAGGAGAGACCCAGTACTTC. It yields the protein CATSGPAGYGGETQYF.